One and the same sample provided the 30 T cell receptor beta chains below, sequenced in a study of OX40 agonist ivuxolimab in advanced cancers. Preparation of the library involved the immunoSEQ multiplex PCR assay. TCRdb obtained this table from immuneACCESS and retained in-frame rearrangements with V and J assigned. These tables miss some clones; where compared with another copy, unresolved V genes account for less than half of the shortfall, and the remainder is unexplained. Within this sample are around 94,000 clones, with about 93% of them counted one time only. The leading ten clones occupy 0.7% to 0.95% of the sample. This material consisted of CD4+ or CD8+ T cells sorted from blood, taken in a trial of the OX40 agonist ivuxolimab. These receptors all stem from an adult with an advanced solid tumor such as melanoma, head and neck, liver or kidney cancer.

The CDR3 is CASQDARSQFF. The CDR3 DNA follows: TGTGCCAGCCAAGACGCTAGGAGTCAGTTCTTC. The chain joins TRBV6-5 to TRBJ2-1; D not certain. V lost 8 bases, J lost 13 bases, and 15 bases lay in between. This CDR3 spans 11 amino acids. Germline V gives CDR1 MNHEY, CDR2 SVGAGI.

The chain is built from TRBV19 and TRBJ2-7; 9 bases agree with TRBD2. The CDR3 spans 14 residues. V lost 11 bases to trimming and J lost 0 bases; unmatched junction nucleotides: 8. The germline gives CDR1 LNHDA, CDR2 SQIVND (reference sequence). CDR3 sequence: CAARSTSGSYEQYF. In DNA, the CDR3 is TGTGCCGCCAGGTCGACTAGCGGCTCCTACGAGCAGTACTTC.

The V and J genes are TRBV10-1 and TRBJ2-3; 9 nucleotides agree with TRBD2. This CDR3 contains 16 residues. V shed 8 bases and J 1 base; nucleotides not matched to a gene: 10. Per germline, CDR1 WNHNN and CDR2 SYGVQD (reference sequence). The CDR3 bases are TGCGCCAGCGGGGATAAAGCGGGAGGCCGCACAGATACGCAGTATTTT. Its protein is CASGDKAGGRTDTQYF.

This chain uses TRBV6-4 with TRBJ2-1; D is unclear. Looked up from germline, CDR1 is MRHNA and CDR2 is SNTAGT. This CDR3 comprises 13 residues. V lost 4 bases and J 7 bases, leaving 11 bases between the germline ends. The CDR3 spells CASSVINGNEQFF. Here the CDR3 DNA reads TGTGCCAGCAGTGTCATCAACGGGAATGAGCAGTTCTTC.

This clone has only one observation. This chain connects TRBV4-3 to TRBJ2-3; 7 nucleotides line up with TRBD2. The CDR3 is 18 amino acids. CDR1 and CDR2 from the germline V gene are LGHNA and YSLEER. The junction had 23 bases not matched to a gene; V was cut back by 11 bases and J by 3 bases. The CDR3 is CAERWGGPRGRITDTQYF. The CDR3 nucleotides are TGCGCCGAGCGCTGGGGGGGTCCGCGCGGGAGAATAACAGATACGCAGTATTTT.

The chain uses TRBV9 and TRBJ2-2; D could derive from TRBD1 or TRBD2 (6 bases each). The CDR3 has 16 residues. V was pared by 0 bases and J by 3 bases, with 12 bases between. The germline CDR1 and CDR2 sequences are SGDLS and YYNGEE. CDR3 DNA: TGTGCCAGCAGCGTAGGGCCGGGGGCGGACACCGGGGAGCTGTTTTTT. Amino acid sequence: CASSVGPGADTGELFF.

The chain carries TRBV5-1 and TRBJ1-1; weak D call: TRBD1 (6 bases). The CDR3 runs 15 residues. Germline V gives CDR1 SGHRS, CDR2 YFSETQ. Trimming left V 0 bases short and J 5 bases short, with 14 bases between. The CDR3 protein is CASSLARQAGTEAFF. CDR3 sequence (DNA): TGCGCCAGCAGCTTGGCCCGACAGGCTGGGACTGAAGCTTTCTTT.

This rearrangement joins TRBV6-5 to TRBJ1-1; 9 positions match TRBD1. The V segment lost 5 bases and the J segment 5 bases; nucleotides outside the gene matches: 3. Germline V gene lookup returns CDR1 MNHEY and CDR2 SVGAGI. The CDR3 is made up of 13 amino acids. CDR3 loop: CASSHRGRTEAFF. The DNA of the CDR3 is TGTGCCAGCAGTCACAGGGGGCGGACTGAAGCTTTCTTT.

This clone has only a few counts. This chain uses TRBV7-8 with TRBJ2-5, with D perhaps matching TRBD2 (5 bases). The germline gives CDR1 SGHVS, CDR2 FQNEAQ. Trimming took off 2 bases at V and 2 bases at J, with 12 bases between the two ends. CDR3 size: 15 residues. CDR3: CASSLRGETQETQYF. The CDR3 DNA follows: TGTGCCAGCAGCTTACGTGGGGAGACTCAAGAGACCCAGTACTTC.

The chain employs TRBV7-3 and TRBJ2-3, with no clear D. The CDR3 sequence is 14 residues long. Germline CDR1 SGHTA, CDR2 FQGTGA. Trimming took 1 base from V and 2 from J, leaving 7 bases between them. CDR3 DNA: TGTGCCAGCAGCTTAAAACAGACCACAGATACGCAGTATTTT. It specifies CASSLKQTTDTQYF.

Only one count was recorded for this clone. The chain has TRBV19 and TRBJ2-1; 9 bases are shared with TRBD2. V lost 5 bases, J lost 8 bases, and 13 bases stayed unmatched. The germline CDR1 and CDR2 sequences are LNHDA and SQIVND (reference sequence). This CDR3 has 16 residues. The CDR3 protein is CASSSQTAGLAYEQFF. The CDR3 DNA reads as TGTGCCAGTAGTTCGCAAACCGCGGGACTAGCCTATGAGCAGTTCTTC.

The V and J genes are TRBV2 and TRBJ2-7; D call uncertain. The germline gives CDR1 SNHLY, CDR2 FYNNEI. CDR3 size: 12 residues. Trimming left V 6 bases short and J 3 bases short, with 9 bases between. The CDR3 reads CASSLGDYEQYF. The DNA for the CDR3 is TGTGCCAGCAGCTTAGGCGACTACGAGCAGTACTTC.

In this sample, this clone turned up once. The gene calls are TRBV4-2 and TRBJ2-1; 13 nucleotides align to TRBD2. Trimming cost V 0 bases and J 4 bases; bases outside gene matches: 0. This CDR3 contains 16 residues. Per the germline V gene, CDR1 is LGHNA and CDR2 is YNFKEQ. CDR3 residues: CASSQEGLAGYNEQFF. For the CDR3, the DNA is TGTGCCAGCAGCCAAGAGGGACTAGCGGGATACAATGAGCAGTTCTTC.

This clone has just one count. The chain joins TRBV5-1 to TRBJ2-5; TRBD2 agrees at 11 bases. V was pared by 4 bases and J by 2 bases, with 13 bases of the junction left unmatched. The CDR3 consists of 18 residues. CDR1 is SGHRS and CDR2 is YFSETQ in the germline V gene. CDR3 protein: CASSPVGSGRAEQETQYF. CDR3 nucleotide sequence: TGCGCCAGCAGCCCGGTTGGTAGCGGGAGGGCCGAGCAAGAGACCCAGTACTTC.

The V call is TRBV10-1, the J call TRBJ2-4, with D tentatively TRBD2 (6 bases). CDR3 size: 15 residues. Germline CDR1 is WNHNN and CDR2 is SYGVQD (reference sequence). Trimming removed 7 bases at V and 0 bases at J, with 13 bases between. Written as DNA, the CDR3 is TGCGCCAGCAACTTCTCGGGGGAAGCCAAAAACATTCAGTACTTC. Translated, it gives CASNFSGEAKNIQYF.

The CDR3 protein is CASRAPGTNYGYTF. The CDR3 nucleotides are TGTGCCAGCAGAGCACCAGGGACTAACTATGGCTACACCTTC. This rearrangement joins TRBV27 to TRBJ1-2; D possibly corresponds to TRBD1 (5 bases). The V gene's germline CDR1 is MNHEY and CDR2 SMNVEV (reference sequence). CDR3 length: 14 residues. Trimming stripped 6 bases from V and 0 bases from J, with 11 bases between.

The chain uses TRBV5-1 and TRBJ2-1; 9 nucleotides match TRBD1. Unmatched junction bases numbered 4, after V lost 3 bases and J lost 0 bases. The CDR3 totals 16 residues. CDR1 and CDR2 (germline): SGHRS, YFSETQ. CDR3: CASSSGQGSSYNEQFF. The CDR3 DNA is TGCGCCAGCAGCTCTGGACAGGGGAGCTCCTACAATGAGCAGTTCTTC. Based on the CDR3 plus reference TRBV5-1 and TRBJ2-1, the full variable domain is KAGVTQTPRYLIKTRGQQVTLSCSPISGHRSVSWYQQTPGQGLQFLFEYFSETQRNKGNFPGRFSGRQFSNSRSEMNVSTLELGDSALYLCASSSGQGSSYNEQFFGPGTRLTVL.

For the CDR3, the DNA is TGTGCCAGCAGCCCAGGGACAGCGGGGGGCTACACCTTC. Translation: CASSPGTAGGYTF. The chain employs TRBV7-3 and TRBJ1-2; 7 bases are shared with TRBD1. The germline V gene has CDR1 SGHTA and CDR2 FQGTGA. The V gene end was trimmed by 5 bases and the J gene end by 8 bases; junction bases not matched to a gene: 8. The length of the CDR3 is 13 residues.

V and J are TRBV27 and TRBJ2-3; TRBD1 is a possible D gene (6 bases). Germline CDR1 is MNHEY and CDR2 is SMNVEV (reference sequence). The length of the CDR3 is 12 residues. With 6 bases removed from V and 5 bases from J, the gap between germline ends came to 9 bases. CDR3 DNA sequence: TGTGCCAGCAGCCAAGGGGGAGATACGCAGTATTTT. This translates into CASSQGGDTQYF.

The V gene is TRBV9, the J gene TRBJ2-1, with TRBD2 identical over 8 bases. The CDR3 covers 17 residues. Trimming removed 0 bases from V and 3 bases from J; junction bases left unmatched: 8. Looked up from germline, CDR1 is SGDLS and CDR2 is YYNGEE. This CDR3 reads CASSVGGFSGVYNEQFF. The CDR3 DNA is TGTGCCAGCAGCGTAGGAGGTTTTAGCGGGGTCTACAATGAGCAGTTCTTC.

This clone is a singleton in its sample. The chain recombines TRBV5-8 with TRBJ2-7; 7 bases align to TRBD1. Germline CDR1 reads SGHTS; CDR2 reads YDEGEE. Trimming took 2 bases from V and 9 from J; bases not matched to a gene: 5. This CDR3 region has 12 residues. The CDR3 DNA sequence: TGTGCCAGCAGCTTACAGGGGCAAAGGCAGTACTTC. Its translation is CASSLQGQRQYF.

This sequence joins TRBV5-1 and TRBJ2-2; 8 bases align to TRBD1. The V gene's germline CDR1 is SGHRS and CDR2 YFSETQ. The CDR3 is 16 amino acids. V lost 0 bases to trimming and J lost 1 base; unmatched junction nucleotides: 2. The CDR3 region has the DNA TGCGCCAGCAGCTTGGTTACAGGGGGGAACACCGGGGAGCTGTTTTTT. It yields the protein CASSLVTGGNTGELFF.

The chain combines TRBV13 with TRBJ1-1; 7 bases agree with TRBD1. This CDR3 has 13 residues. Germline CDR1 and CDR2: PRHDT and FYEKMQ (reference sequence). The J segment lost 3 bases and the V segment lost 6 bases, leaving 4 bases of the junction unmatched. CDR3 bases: TGTGCCAGCAGTTCAGGGGGGCACACTGAAGCTTTCTTT. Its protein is CASSSGGHTEAFF.

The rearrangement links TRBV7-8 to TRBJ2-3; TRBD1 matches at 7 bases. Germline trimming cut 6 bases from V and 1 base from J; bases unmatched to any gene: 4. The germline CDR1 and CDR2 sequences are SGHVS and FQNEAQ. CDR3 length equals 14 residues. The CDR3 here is CASSRQGGTDTQYF. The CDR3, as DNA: TGTGCCAGCAGTCGACAGGGAGGCACAGATACGCAGTATTTT.

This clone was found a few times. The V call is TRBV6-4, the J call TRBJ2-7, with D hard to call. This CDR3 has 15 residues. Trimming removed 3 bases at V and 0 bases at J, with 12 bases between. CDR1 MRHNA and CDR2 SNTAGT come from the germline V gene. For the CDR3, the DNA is TGTGCCAGCAGTGAACCCGACTGGAGCTCCTACGAGCAGTACTTC. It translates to CASSEPDWSSYEQYF.

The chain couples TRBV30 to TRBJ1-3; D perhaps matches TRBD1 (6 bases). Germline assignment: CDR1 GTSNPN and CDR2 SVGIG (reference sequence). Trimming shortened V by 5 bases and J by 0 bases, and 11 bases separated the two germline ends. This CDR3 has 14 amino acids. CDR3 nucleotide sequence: TGTGCCTGGCAAACAGGGAACTCTGGAAACACCATATATTTT. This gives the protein CAWQTGNSGNTIYF.

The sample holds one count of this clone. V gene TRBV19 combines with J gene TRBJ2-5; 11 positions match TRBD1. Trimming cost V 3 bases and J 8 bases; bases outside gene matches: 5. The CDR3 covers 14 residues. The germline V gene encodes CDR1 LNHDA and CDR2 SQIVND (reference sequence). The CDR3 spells CASSMGQGVGTQYF. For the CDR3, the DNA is TGTGCCAGTAGTATGGGACAGGGGGTGGGTACCCAGTACTTC.

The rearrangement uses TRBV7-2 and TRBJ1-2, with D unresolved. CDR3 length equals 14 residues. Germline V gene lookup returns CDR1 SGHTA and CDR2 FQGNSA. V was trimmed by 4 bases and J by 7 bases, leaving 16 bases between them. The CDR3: CASSSGTRTGGYTF. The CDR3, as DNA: TGTGCCAGCAGCTCTGGTACCCGGACCGGTGGCTACACCTTC.

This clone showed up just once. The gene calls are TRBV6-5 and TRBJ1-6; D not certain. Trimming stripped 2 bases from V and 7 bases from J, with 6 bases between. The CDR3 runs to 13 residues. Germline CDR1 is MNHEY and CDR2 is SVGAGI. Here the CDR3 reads CASSYRANSPLHF. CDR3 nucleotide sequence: TGTGCCAGCAGTTACAGGGCCAATTCACCCCTCCACTTT.

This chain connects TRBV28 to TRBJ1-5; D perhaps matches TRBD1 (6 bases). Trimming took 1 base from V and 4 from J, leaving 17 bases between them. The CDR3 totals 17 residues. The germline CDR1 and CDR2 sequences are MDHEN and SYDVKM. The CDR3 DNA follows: TGTGCCAGCAGTTTATACCCCGTGGGGGGCCCTAATCAGCCCCAGCATTTT. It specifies CASSLYPVGGPNQPQHF. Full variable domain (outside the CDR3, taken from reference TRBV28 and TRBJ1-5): DVKVTQSSRYLVKRTGEKVFLECVQDMDHENMFWYRQDPGLGLRLIYFSYDVKMKEKGDIPEGYSVSREKKERFSLILESASTNQTSMYLCASSLYPVGGPNQPQHFGDGTRLSIL.